This passage covers 26 T cell receptor beta chains from one sample sequenced in a study of blood T cell repertoires in COVID-19. The repertoire was sequenced with immunoSEQ multiplex PCR; TCRdb's copy has only in-frame clones and lacks some. The table has some 70,000 clones, about 83% seen once. Sequenced: peripheral blood. The receptors originated from a man older than 75 with acute or convalescent COVID-19.

This clone was seen a handful of times. The V gene is TRBV6-5, the J gene TRBJ1-1, with a weak D call TRBD1 (6 bases). V dropped 0 bases and J dropped 5 bases, with 13 bases sitting between them. The CDR3 length is 15 residues. CDR1 is MNHEY, CDR2 SVGAGI, per germline. The CDR3 region is CASSYSGGHRTEAFF. The CDR3 nucleotides read TGTGCCAGCAGTTACTCGGGGGGGCATAGGACTGAAGCTTTCTTT.

The chain joins TRBV5-1 to TRBJ2-5; D may be TRBD2 (5 bases). The CDR3 spans 13 residues. V lost 0 bases and J 5 bases, leaving 8 bases between the germline ends. Germline V gives CDR1 SGHRS, CDR2 YFSETQ. This CDR3 reads CASSLGGKETQYF. In nucleotides, the CDR3 is TGCGCCAGCAGCTTGGGAGGGAAGGAGACCCAGTACTTC.

The V call is TRBV2, the J call TRBJ1-1, with 9 positions matching TRBD1. With 7 bases clipped from V and 1 base from J, the junction kept 7 bases outside the gene matches. Per the germline V gene, CDR1 is SNHLY and CDR2 is FYNNEI. The CDR3 sequence is 15 residues long. CDR3 residues: CASTRQGGANTEAFF. As DNA, the CDR3 is TGTGCCAGCACTAGACAGGGGGGAGCGAACACTGAAGCTTTCTTT.

This clone was counted a few times. This chain joins TRBV6-2 or TRBV6-3 and TRBJ1-2; TRBD1 matches at 8 bases. After removal of 5 bases from V and 4 bases from J, the junction contained 6 bases not matched to a gene. There are 14 residues in the CDR3. Per the germline V gene, CDR1 is MNHEY and CDR2 is SVGEGT. The CDR3: CASSPGGSGYGYTF. The CDR3 DNA sequence: TGTGCCAGCAGTCCAGGGGGCTCGGGCTATGGCTACACCTTC.

The genes are TRBV28 and TRBJ1-1; D gene ambiguous. Germline V gene lookup returns CDR1 MDHEN and CDR2 SYDVKM. CDR3 size: 11 residues. V was clipped by 8 bases and J by 5 bases, with 9 bases between them. The CDR3 DNA sequence: TGTGCCAGCCGGTTCTTGACTGAAGCTTTCTTT. This codes for CASRFLTEAFF.

The rearrangement joins TRBV5-5 to TRBJ2-3; no reliable D call. The ends were cut back, 4 bases at V and 0 bases at J, with 15 bases in the middle. Looked up from germline, CDR1 is SGHKS and CDR2 is YYEKEE (reference sequence). The CDR3 spans 16 residues. The CDR3 sequence is CASSPAYFYSTDTQYF. DNA of the CDR3: TGTGCCAGCAGCCCCGCCTACTTCTATAGCACAGATACGCAGTATTTT.

The genes are TRBV20-1 and TRBJ2-1; the match to TRBD2 covers 9 bases. The CDR3 is made up of 16 amino acids. Looked up from germline, CDR1 is DFQATT and CDR2 is SNEGSKA (reference sequence). The ends lost 3 bases at V and 1 base at J; junction bases unmatched: 7. The CDR3 DNA reads TGCAGTGCTAGTATACAGGCGGGAGGGTCCTACAATGAGCAGTTCTTC. This encodes CSASIQAGGSYNEQFF.

The CDR3 is CASSLGQEVTEAFF. The CDR3 nucleotides read TGTGCCAGCAGCCTCGGACAGGAGGTCACTGAAGCTTTCTTT. V gene TRBV7-2 combines with J gene TRBJ1-1; 7 bases agree with TRBD1. The V gene's germline CDR1 is SGHTA and CDR2 FQGNSA. V lost 5 bases, J lost 4 bases, and 7 bases stayed unmatched. The CDR3 totals 14 residues.

This chain joins TRBV7-9 and TRBJ2-6, with a tentative D call TRBD2 (5 bases). The CDR3 is made up of 15 amino acids. Looked up from germline, CDR1 is SEHNR and CDR2 is FQNEAQ (reference sequence). The germline V and J ends were trimmed by 1 base and 3 bases, with 7 bases remaining between them. CDR3 amino acids: CASSLGTVGANVLTF. The CDR3 DNA reads TGTGCCAGCAGCTTAGGGACTGTTGGGGCCAACGTCCTGACTTTC.

CDR3 coding DNA: TGTGCCAGCTCACCGTTACAGGATACGAACACTGAAGCTTTCTTT. Its translation: CASSPLQDTNTEAFF. The J gene is TRBJ1-1, the V gene TRBV18, with a tentative D call TRBD1 (5 bases). The germline V gene encodes CDR1 KGHSH and CDR2 LQKENI. CDR3 length: 15 amino acids. Trimming stripped 3 bases from V and 1 base from J, with 12 bases between. The complete variable domain, with remaining parts taken from reference TRBV18 and TRBJ1-1, reads NAGVMQNPRHLVRRRGQEARLRCSPMKGHSHVYWYRQLPEEGLKFMVYLQKENIIDESGMPKERFSAEFPKEGPSILRIQQVVRGDSAAYFCASSPLQDTNTEAFFGQGTRLTVV.

The chain uses TRBV5-1 and TRBJ1-5; D perhaps matches TRBD1 (6 bases). CDR1 and CDR2 from the germline V gene are SGHRS and YFSETQ. Trimming cost V 0 bases and J 1 base, with 11 bases left between them. This CDR3 has 16 amino acids. Here the CDR3 DNA reads TGCGCCAGCAGCTTGGGCCCAGGGGCCAGCAATCAGCCCCAGCATTTT. Translation gives CASSLGPGASNQPQHF.

This chain joins TRBV28 and TRBJ1-5; D is unclear. The CDR3 spans 12 residues. The V end was cut by 10 bases, the J end by 7 bases, with 14 bases between. The V gene's germline CDR1 is MDHEN and CDR2 SYDVKM. In DNA form, the CDR3 reads TGTGCCACCTTGGGCGGGCTCCAGCCCCAGCATTTT. Translation: CATLGGLQPQHF.

V is TRBV28 and J is TRBJ2-2, with D maybe TRBD2 (5 bases). CDR3 length: 14 residues. V was clipped by 5 bases and J by 4 bases, with 11 bases between them. Germline CDR1 MDHEN, CDR2 SYDVKM. The CDR3 protein is CASSQGLSTGELFF. Here the CDR3 DNA reads TGTGCCAGCAGTCAAGGACTCAGCACCGGGGAGCTGTTTTTT.

This clone was observed a few times. The V call is TRBV6-2 or TRBV6-3, the J call TRBJ1-1, with a weak D call TRBD1 (5 bases). CDR3 length: 14 amino acids. V was trimmed by 2 bases and J by 8 bases, leaving 15 bases between them. Germline-derived CDR1 and CDR2 are MNHEY and SVGEGT. Written as DNA, the CDR3 is TGTGCCAGCAGTTACGGGCGGGGCCCCCCCGAAGCTTTCTTT. This sequence encodes CASSYGRGPPEAFF.

The CDR3 region has the DNA TGTGCCAGCAGACAAACTAGCGGGGGGTCCTACGAGCAGTACTTC. Translating it yields CASRQTSGGSYEQYF. The chain combines TRBV6-6 with TRBJ2-7, with 12 bases fitting TRBD2. The CDR3 is 15 residues long. The ends lost 6 bases at V and 1 base at J; junction bases unmatched: 4. Germline loops: CDR1 MNHNY, CDR2 SVGAGI (reference sequence).

The V gene is TRBV28, the J gene TRBJ2-6; a possible D gene is TRBD2 (5 bases). This CDR3 is 16 amino acids long. Germline-derived CDR1 and CDR2 are MDHEN and SYDVKM. V lost 3 bases, J lost 3 bases, and 12 bases lay in between. DNA of the CDR3: TGTGCCAGCAGTTTGGACTTTACCGGTGGGGCCAACGTCCTGACTTTC. Its protein product is CASSLDFTGGANVLTF.

This clone has only one observation. The chain combines TRBV2 with TRBJ1-5, with no clear D. Trimming pared 0 bases from V and 0 bases from J, leaving 6 bases between. The CDR3 extends over 15 amino acids. CDR1 and CDR2 from the germline V gene are SNHLY and FYNNEI. DNA of the CDR3: TGTGCCAGCAGTGAAGCTCAGGCTAGCAATCAGCCCCAGCATTTT. It is translated as CASSEAQASNQPQHF.

In its sample, this clone was seen a few times. V and J are TRBV19 and TRBJ1-1, with 9 bases identical to TRBD1. After removal of 4 bases from V and 6 bases from J, the junction contained 12 bases not matched to a gene. CDR3 length equals 16 residues. CDR1 and CDR2 (germline): LNHDA, SQIVND (reference sequence). The CDR3: CASSRGQGPPGAEAFF. For the CDR3, the DNA is TGTGCCAGTAGTAGGGGACAGGGACCCCCCGGGGCTGAAGCTTTCTTT. The whole variable domain, filled in from reference TRBV19 and TRBJ1-1, reads DGGITQSPKYLFRKEGQNVTLSCEQNLNHDAMYWYRQDPGQGLRLIYYSQIVNDFQKGDIAEGYSVSREKKESFPLTVTSAQKNPTAFYLCASSRGQGPPGAEAFFGQGTRLTVV.

V usage is TRBV27 and J usage is TRBJ2-5; 9 bases line up with TRBD2. The germline CDR1 and CDR2 sequences are MNHEY and SMNVEV (reference sequence). V was clipped by 6 bases and J by 1 base; unmatched bases: 21. CDR3 length: 20 residues. The CDR3 region is CASSPVELAGTPLPQETQYF. The CDR3 coding sequence is TGTGCCAGCAGCCCAGTAGAGCTAGCGGGAACTCCCCTGCCCCAAGAGACCCAGTACTTC.

The V call is TRBV4-1, the J call TRBJ1-4, with D uncertain. Looked up from germline, CDR1 is MGHRA and CDR2 is YSYEKL. The CDR3 runs 18 residues. V was shortened by 1 base and J by 2 bases, with 17 bases between the two germline ends. The CDR3 nucleotides read TGCGCCAGCAGCCAAGCGGTCAGTTCTACCAGGACTAATGAAAAACTGTTTTTT. It is translated as CASSQAVSSTRTNEKLFF.

The V and J genes are TRBV5-5 and TRBJ2-3; D is possibly TRBD1 (5 bases). Deletions cut 4 bases from V and 6 bases from J, with 15 bases between. This CDR3 has 14 amino acids. CDR1 and CDR2 from the germline V gene are SGHKS and YYEKEE (reference sequence). The CDR3 loop is CASSIPDSADTQYF. The CDR3 DNA reads TGTGCCAGCAGCATCCCCGACAGTGCTGATACGCAGTATTTT.

Remarks on this clone: Germline and junction disagree at one end, which may indicate a read error. The chain joins TRBV18 to TRBJ2-2; the match to TRBD2 covers 7 bases. This CDR3 has 16 amino acids. Per the germline V gene, CDR1 is KGHSH and CDR2 is LQKENI. CDR3 sequence: CASSPPGLRNTGELFF. CDR3 DNA: TGTGCCAGCTCTCCACCGGGACTACGGAACACCGGGGAGCTGTTTTTT.

The V and J genes are TRBV27 and TRBJ2-1; the match to TRBD2 covers 9 bases. The germline V gene encodes CDR1 MNHEY and CDR2 SMNVEV (reference sequence). The CDR3 is made up of 16 amino acids. The V gene end was trimmed by 6 bases and the J gene end by 4 bases; junction bases not matched to a gene: 10. CDR3 in amino acids: CASSPAAGGGYNEQFF. CDR3 DNA: TGTGCCAGCAGCCCCGCTGCGGGGGGGGGTTACAATGAGCAGTTCTTC.

The rearrangement joins TRBV7-9 to TRBJ2-3, with 10 nucleotides matching TRBD2. V shed 4 bases, J shed 2 bases, and the junction held 9 bases outside the gene matches. This CDR3 comprises 17 residues. Per the germline V gene, CDR1 is SEHNR and CDR2 is FQNEAQ (reference sequence). This CDR3 is CASSSYFTSGVTDTQYF. The DNA for the CDR3 is TGTGCCAGCAGCTCCTACTTTACTAGCGGGGTCACAGATACGCAGTATTTT.

The chain couples TRBV2 to TRBJ1-2, with 9 bases that match TRBD1. The germline V gene encodes CDR1 SNHLY and CDR2 FYNNEI. Unmatched junction bases numbered 10, after V lost 5 bases and J lost 6 bases. The CDR3 spans 15 residues. The CDR3 spells CASSFRDRDEDGYTF. The CDR3 nucleotides are TGTGCCAGCAGTTTCCGGGACAGGGATGAGGATGGCTACACCTTC.

The chain uses TRBV28 and TRBJ1-6; 7 bases align to TRBD1. Germline trimming cut 5 bases from V and 7 bases from J; bases unmatched to any gene: 8. CDR1 is MDHEN and CDR2 is SYDVKM in the germline V gene. The CDR3 extends over 15 amino acids. CDR3 region: CASSLRDSWNSPLHF. DNA for the CDR3: TGTGCCAGCAGTCTCCGGGACAGTTGGAATTCACCCCTCCACTTT.